The rows below give T cell receptor beta chains drawn from one sample of a study of blood T cell repertoires in COVID-19. Clones were read by immunoSEQ multiplex PCR, and TCRdb kept only the in-frame ones, dropping some. The sample shows about 71,000 clones, around 85% of them seen only once. The specimen was peripheral blood. The receptors were gathered from an older man with acute or convalescent COVID-19. Each CDR3 is given with its conserved first and last residue. The order of the fields is CDR3 length, D gene, J gene, V gene, clone size, CDR3 DNA, CDR3 protein. The D gene is left open where the match is weak. The listing skips clone size in some rows; elsewhere it reads once, few, many or a size class.

20 | TRBD1 | TRBJ2-6 | TRBV10-3 | NA | TGTGCCATCAGTGAGTCTAGTTTGTACAGGGGGTTCTCTGGGGCCAACGTCCTGACTTTC | CAISESSLYRGFSGANVLTF
15 | TRBD1 | TRBJ2-5 | TRBV5-1 | NA | TGCGCCAGCAGCACCCTGACAGGGGGCGGAGAGACCCAGTACTTC | CASSTLTGGGETQYF
16 | NA | TRBJ2-3 | TRBV5-4 | NA | TGTGCCAGCAGCCCTGTTACAGGTGAATCCACAGATACGCAGTATTTT | CASSPVTGESTDTQYF
12 | NA | TRBJ1-6 | TRBV7-9 | few | TGTGCCAGTTGCCGGGACAACTCACCCCTCCACTTT | CASCRDNSPLHF
19 | TRBD2 | TRBJ2-6 | TRBV28 | NA | TGTGCCAGCAGTTTACTGGGACTAGCGGAAAGCTCTGGGGCCAACGTCCTGACTTTC | CASSLLGLAESSGANVLTF
15 | TRBD1 | TRBJ1-3 | TRBV5-4 | NA | TGTGCCAGCAGCCACCCGGACAGGCCCCCAGACACCATATATTTT | CASSHPDRPPDTIYF
12 | NA | TRBJ1-6 | TRBV6-5 | once | TGTGCCAGCAGTCCAGGTGTTTCACCCCTCCACTTT | CASSPGVSPLHF
17 | TRBD2 | TRBJ2-2 | TRBV9 | NA | TGTGCCAGCAGCATATTTAGCGGGGGGGCGAACACCGGGGAGCTGTTTTTT | CASSIFSGGANTGELFF
13 | NA | TRBJ1-1 | TRBV12-5 | NA | TGTGCTAGTGGTTCGGGACAGAACACTGAAGCTTTCTTT | CASGSGQNTEAFF
14 | NA | TRBJ1-2 | TRBV14 | few | TGTGCCAGCAGCCAAGTGGGGAGAAACTATGGCTACACCTTC | CASSQVGRNYGYTF
13 | NA | TRBJ1-1 | TRBV10-3 | few | TGTGCCATCAGTGAGTCAGGGGACACTGAAGCTTTCTTT | CAISESGDTEAFF
13 | NA | TRBJ1-1 | TRBV6-5 | NA | TGTGCCAGCAGTCCTAATTGGAACACTGAAGCTTTCTTT | CASSPNWNTEAFF
13 | NA | TRBJ1-1 | TRBV6-5 | NA | TGTGCCAGCAGTTTAGAGTTGAACACTGAAGCTTTCTTT | CASSLELNTEAFF
15 | TRBD1 | TRBJ2-7 | TRBV10-1 | NA | TGCGCCAGCAGTGTCGGGACAGACTTTTCCTACGAGCAGTACTTC | CASSVGTDFSYEQYF
16 | TRBD2 | TRBJ2-7 | TRBV7-9 | NA | TGTGCCAGCAGCTTACAGGGGGTAGCGGGAGCGAACGAGCAGTACTTC | CASSLQGVAGANEQYF
14 | TRBD1 | TRBJ1-1 | TRBV5-6 | NA | TGTGCCAGCAGCTTCCCGCTACAGGGGACTGAAGCTTTCTTT | CASSFPLQGTEAFF
16 | NA | TRBJ2-1 | TRBV9 | NA | TGTGCCAGCAGCGTTAACGTCCCCCGGTATGGCAATGAGCAGTTCTTC | CASSVNVPRYGNEQFF
13 | TRBD1 | TRBJ1-1 | TRBV5-1 | NA | TGCGCCAGCAGCTCGGGACAGGGCGGGTGGGCTTTCTTT | CASSSGQGGWAFF
16 | TRBD1 | TRBJ1-4 | TRBV27 | once | TGTGCCAGCAGTTTATCTGGGACAGCTTTTAATGAAAAACTGTTTTTT | CASSLSGTAFNEKLFF
16 | NA | TRBJ2-7 | TRBV11-2 | NA | TGTGCCAGCAGCATAGGAGGAGGCGGCAATCCCTACGAGCAGTACTTC | CASSIGGGGNPYEQYF
15 | NA | TRBJ2-1 | TRBV7-3 | few | TGTGCCAGCACCTTAGGGGCGGGGAACTCCAATGAGCAGTTCTTC | CASTLGAGNSNEQFF
12 | NA | TRBJ1-1 | TRBV10-2 | NA | TGCGCCAGCAGCGCAGGACAACTTGAAGCTTTCTTT | CASSAGQLEAFF
17 | NA | TRBJ2-5 | TRBV7-8 | NA | TGTGCCAGCAGTTCGGGACGGGTGGACAGATCCCAAGAGACCCAGTACTTC | CASSSGRVDRSQETQYF
16 | TRBD2 | TRBJ2-1 | TRBV27 | NA | TGTGCCAGCAGTCCCCGGACTAGCGGGAGGGACAATGAGCAGTTCTTC | CASSPRTSGRDNEQFF
18 | TRBD1 | TRBJ1-2 | TRBV7-2 | NA | TGTGCCAGCAGCCCCTATAACTCCAGGACAGGGGGCGTCTATGGCTACACCTTC | CASSPYNSRTGGVYGYTF
14 | TRBD1 | TRBJ2-5 | TRBV24-1 | NA | TGTGCCACCAGTAAAGGACAGGGTCAAGAGACCCAGTACTTC | CATSKGQGQETQYF
16 | TRBD2 | TRBJ2-3 | TRBV5-4 | NA | TGTGCCAGCAGCTCGGGACTAGCGGGAGTTTTAGATACGCAGTATTTT | CASSSGLAGVLDTQYF
17 | TRBD2 | TRBJ2-7 | TRBV27 | NA | TGTGCCAGCAGTTCGGGACTAGCGGGTTGGAGCTCCTACGAGCAGTACTTC | CASSSGLAGWSSYEQYF
15 | NA | TRBJ1-3 | TRBV27 | NA | TGTGCCAGCAGTTTAAACTTTGAGGTGGGAAACACCATATATTTT | CASSLNFEVGNTIYF
17 | NA | TRBJ1-1 | TRBV2 | NA | TGTGCCAGCCGGGGATTGGTTATTGGCAGGGGTACTCCGGAAGCTTTCTTT | CASRGLVIGRGTPEAFF
13 | NA | TRBJ1-2 | TRBV2 | NA | TGTGCCAGCAGTGAAGGGGGCAGGGCGCAATACACCTTC | CASSEGGRAQYTF
15 | NA | TRBJ2-2 | TRBV6-5 | NA | TGTGCCAGCGCCTTCCAAGGGGGGAACACCGGGGAGCTGTTTTTT | CASAFQGGNTGELFF
14 | TRBD1 | TRBJ1-2 | TRBV7-3 | NA | TGTGCCAGCAGCTATACCGGGACAGGGGAGGGCTACACCTTC | CASSYTGTGEGYTF
13 | NA | TRBJ2-7 | TRBV6-1 | NA | TGTGCCAGCAGTGAAGGCAGTGTCTACGAGCAGTACTTC | CASSEGSVYEQYF
14 | TRBD1 | TRBJ1-4 | TRBV28 | NA | TGTGCCAGCAGCATCACAGGGGATGCGGCTGAACTGTTTTTT | CASSITGDAAELFF
16 | TRBD1 | TRBJ1-1 | TRBV7-2 | NA | TGTGCCAGCAGCCCCGTTGGGACAGCGAGCCTTACTGAAGCTTTCTTT | CASSPVGTASLTEAFF
14 | NA | TRBJ1-1 | TRBV5-1 | NA | TGCGCCAGCAGCTGGGCAGGGATGGGTACTGAAGCTTTCTTT | CASSWAGMGTEAFF
16 | NA | TRBJ2-3 | TRBV2 | NA | TGTGCCAGCAGTGAAGCCGGGTTTGCAGGCACAGATACGCAGTATTTT | CASSEAGFAGTDTQYF
16 | TRBD1 | TRBJ2-3 | TRBV24-1 | NA | TGTGCCACCAGTTCGAGGGGGCAGGGGATCACAGATACGCAGTATTTT | CATSSRGQGITDTQYF
16 | TRBD1 | TRBJ2-2 | TRBV7-9 | NA | TGTGCCAGCAGTTCCACGGGACAGAGACTCACCGGGGAGCTGTTTTTT | CASSSTGQRLTGELFF
13 | TRBD1 | TRBJ1-1 | TRBV19 | NA | TGTGCCAGTACCGGACAGGCAGGAGCTGAAGCTTTCTTT | CASTGQAGAEAFF
15 | TRBD2 | TRBJ2-5 | TRBV3-1/TRBV3-2 | NA | TGTGCCAGCAGCCAAGGGGGGGGAGAGGGAGAGACCCAGTACTTC | CASSQGGGEGETQYF
16 | NA | TRBJ1-1 | TRBV5-4 | NA | TGTGCCAGCAGCTTAGATTTGAACCAGATGAACACTGAAGCTTTCTTT | CASSLDLNQMNTEAFF
17 | NA | TRBJ2-2 | TRBV27 | NA | TGTGCCAGCAGTTTGGTTGGTCGCAGGTTCAACACCGGGGAGCTGTTTTTT | CASSLVGRRFNTGELFF
15 | TRBD2 | TRBJ2-3 | TRBV7-2 | NA | TGTGCCAGCAGCTTCCGGACTAGGGTCACAGATACGCAGTATTTT | CASSFRTRVTDTQYF
16 | TRBD2 | TRBJ2-7 | TRBV7-2 | NA | TGTGCCAGCAGCTTAGCGTCGACTAGCGGGAGGAACGAGCAGTACTTC | CASSLASTSGRNEQYF